The source of this T cell receptor beta chain is a study of shared clonotypes between healthy human individuals. About this clone: Its target is not known.

Researchers divided each subset's genomic DNA evenly across several immunoSEQ plates. Original processing methods: Filtering differed since immunoSEQ provided only junctions, with no quality scores. Libraries were prepared by immunoSEQ multiplex PCR; TCRdb keeps only in-frame clonotypes and omits some of them. V, J and clone size are taken as reported in that table, and D and trimming were inferred from the DNA itself. The repertoire holds around 1.5 million clones, 95% to 99% seen once, with around 0.45% in the top ten. Germline V lookup: CDR1 SGHRS, CDR2 YFSETQ. V dropped 5 bases and J dropped 9 bases, with 30 bases sitting between them. This CDR3 spans 18 amino acids. Study results and caveats: Four donors shared 4.5% to 6.5% of their naive CD4 clonotypes. Owing to a small donor count, the genetic and exposure-history diversity represented was limited.

The sample taken for sequencing was naive CD4+ T cells sorted from blood. Subset noted: CD45RA+ positively selected. The TCR comes from a man aged 25-45 years in good health. This chain connects TRBV5-1 to TRBJ2-1; D might be TRBD2 (6 bases). CDR3 nucleotides: TGCGCCAGCAGGCCCCGACTAGAAAGGGTTTCTTCCGAGGGTGAGCAGTTCTTC. Its protein product is CASRPRLERVSSEGEQFF.